These T cell receptor beta chains were read from a single sample in a study of monozygotic twins with inflammatory bowel disease. TCRdb re-analyzed the 5' RACE reads; it lists each CDR3 protein once, without DNA. The sample table includes some 150,000 distinct CDR3 sequences. Material for sequencing was blood. Receptor source: a human donor with ulcerative colitis or Crohn's disease, or a healthy co-twin of an affected twin (not recorded which). Each CDR3 is given with its conserved first and last residue.

j_call: TRBJ2-7
v_call: TRBV5-5
cdr3_length: 13
cdr3_aa: CASTLGSSYEQYF

j_call: TRBJ2-7
v_call: TRBV20-1
cdr3_length: 14
cdr3_aa: CSARLPGQGYEQYF

j_call: TRBJ2-3
v_call: TRBV7-9
cdr3_length: 16
cdr3_aa: CASSPNLAGEPDTQYF

j_call: TRBJ1-5
v_call: TRBV7-2
cdr3_length: 15
cdr3_aa: CASSLRTGPNQPQHF

j_call: TRBJ2-1
v_call: TRBV4-3
cdr3_length: 16
cdr3_aa: CASSQEEGIAYNEQFF

j_call: TRBJ2-2
v_call: TRBV7-6
cdr3_length: 16
cdr3_aa: CASSPLQGRPTGELFF

j_call: TRBJ2-1
v_call: TRBV20-1
cdr3_length: 15
cdr3_aa: CSARDELAGINEQFF

j_call: TRBJ1-1
v_call: TRBV20-1
cdr3_length: 14
cdr3_aa: CSARGGRDNTEAFF

j_call: TRBJ2-7
v_call: TRBV28
cdr3_length: 16
cdr3_aa: CASSSSGAGDFDEQYF

j_call: TRBJ2-6
v_call: TRBV3-1
cdr3_length: 13
cdr3_aa: CASSPRLPNVLTF

j_call: TRBJ2-3
v_call: TRBV7-3
cdr3_length: 15
cdr3_aa: CASTPGDTWSDTQYF

j_call: TRBJ1-1
v_call: TRBV12-3/TRBV12-4
cdr3_length: 17
cdr3_aa: CASSFQGTVLLNTEAFF

j_call: TRBJ1-1
v_call: TRBV12-3/TRBV12-4
cdr3_length: 14
cdr3_aa: CASSFGGSGAEAFF

j_call: TRBJ2-7
v_call: TRBV28
cdr3_length: 15
cdr3_aa: CASSLWGQGQHEQYF

j_call: TRBJ1-1
v_call: TRBV7-9
cdr3_length: 14
cdr3_aa: CASSFRDNSPEAFF

j_call: TRBJ2-1
v_call: TRBV5-1
cdr3_length: 17
cdr3_aa: CASSLECRTRLYNEQFF

j_call: TRBJ1-4
v_call: TRBV12-3/TRBV12-4
cdr3_length: 13
cdr3_aa: CASSFRVGEKLFF

j_call: TRBJ2-7
v_call: TRBV7-9
cdr3_length: 16
cdr3_aa: CASSLGTGQGSYERYF

j_call: TRBJ2-3
v_call: TRBV7-8
cdr3_length: 13
cdr3_aa: CASSSQGADTQYF

j_call: TRBJ2-3
v_call: TRBV29-1
cdr3_length: 11
cdr3_aa: CSGTSDDTQYF

j_call: TRBJ2-3
v_call: TRBV25-1
cdr3_length: 15
cdr3_aa: CASSEFRQPQGTQYF

j_call: TRBJ1-4
v_call: TRBV12-3/TRBV12-4
cdr3_length: 15
cdr3_aa: CASSPNGGWGEKLFF

j_call: TRBJ1-5
v_call: TRBV20-1
cdr3_length: 13
cdr3_aa: CSAPRTGDQPQHF

j_call: TRBJ2-3
v_call: TRBV5-5
cdr3_length: 16
cdr3_aa: CASSPGELRGTDTQYF

j_call: TRBJ2-1
v_call: TRBV19
cdr3_length: 13
cdr3_aa: CASSIGRTSEQFF